Below, one T cell receptor beta chain is given with its context. The record originates from a study of blood T cell repertoires in COVID-19. Across the study: Sites across the United States, Italy and Spain contributed samples from acute and convalescent COVID-19. T cells, B-cell-depleted T cells, or PBMCs provided the cDNA or gDNA that served as material.

Per the original data handling: Reference gene primer amplification gave nucleated cell count estimates. Clones were sequenced by immunoSEQ multiplex PCR, and TCRdb holds only the in-frame ones, with some missing. Clonal size and the V and J genes are those of that table, whereas D and trimming came from the DNA. In the table there are about 260,000 clones, 88% of which are singletons. Patients from Seattle were sampled longitudinally, starting during active infection. The sequence was collected from a woman aged 30 to 39 with COVID-19, enrolled during active disease. What was sequenced was peripheral blood.

CDR3 loop: CASSLQGNPTLEQYF. CDR3 nucleotide sequence: TGTGCCAGCAGCTTACAGGGGAATCCTACTCTGGAGCAGTACTTC. This chain uses TRBV5-4 with TRBJ2-7, with TRBD1 matching 7 bases. Germline CDR1 is SGHNT and CDR2 is YYREEE (reference sequence). The CDR3 length is 15 residues. J was trimmed by 7 bases and V by 2 bases; bases with no gene match: 12.